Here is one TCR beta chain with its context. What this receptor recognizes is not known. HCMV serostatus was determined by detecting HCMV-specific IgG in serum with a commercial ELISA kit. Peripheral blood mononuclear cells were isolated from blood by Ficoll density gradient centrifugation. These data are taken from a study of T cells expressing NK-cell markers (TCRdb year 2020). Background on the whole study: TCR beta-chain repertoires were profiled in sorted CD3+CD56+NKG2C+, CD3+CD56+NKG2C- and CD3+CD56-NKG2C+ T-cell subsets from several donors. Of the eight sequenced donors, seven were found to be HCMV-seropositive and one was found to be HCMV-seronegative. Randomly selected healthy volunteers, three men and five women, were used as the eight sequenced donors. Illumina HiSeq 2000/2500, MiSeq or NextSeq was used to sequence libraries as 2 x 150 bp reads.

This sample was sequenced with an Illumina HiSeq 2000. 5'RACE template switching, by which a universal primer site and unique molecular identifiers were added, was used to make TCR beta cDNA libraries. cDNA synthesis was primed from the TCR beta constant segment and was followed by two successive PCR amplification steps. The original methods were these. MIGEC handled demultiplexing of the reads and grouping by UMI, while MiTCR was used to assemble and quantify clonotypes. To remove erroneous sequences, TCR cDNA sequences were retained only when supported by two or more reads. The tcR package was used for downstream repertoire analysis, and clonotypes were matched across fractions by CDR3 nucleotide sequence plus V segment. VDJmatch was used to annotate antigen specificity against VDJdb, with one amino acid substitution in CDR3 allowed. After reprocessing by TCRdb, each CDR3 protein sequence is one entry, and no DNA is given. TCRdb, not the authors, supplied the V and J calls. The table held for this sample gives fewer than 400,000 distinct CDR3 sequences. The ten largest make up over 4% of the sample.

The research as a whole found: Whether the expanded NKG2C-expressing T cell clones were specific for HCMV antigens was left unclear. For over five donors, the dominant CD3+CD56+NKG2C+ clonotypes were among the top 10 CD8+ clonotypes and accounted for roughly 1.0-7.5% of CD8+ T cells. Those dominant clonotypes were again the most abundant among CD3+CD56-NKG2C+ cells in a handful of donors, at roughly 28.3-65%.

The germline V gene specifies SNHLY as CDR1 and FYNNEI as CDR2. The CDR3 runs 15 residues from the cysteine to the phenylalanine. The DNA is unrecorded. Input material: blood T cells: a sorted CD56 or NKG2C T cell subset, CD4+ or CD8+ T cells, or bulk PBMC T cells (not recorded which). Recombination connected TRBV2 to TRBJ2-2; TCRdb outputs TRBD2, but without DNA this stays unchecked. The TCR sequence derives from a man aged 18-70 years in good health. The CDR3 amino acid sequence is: CASSNSGLATGELFF.